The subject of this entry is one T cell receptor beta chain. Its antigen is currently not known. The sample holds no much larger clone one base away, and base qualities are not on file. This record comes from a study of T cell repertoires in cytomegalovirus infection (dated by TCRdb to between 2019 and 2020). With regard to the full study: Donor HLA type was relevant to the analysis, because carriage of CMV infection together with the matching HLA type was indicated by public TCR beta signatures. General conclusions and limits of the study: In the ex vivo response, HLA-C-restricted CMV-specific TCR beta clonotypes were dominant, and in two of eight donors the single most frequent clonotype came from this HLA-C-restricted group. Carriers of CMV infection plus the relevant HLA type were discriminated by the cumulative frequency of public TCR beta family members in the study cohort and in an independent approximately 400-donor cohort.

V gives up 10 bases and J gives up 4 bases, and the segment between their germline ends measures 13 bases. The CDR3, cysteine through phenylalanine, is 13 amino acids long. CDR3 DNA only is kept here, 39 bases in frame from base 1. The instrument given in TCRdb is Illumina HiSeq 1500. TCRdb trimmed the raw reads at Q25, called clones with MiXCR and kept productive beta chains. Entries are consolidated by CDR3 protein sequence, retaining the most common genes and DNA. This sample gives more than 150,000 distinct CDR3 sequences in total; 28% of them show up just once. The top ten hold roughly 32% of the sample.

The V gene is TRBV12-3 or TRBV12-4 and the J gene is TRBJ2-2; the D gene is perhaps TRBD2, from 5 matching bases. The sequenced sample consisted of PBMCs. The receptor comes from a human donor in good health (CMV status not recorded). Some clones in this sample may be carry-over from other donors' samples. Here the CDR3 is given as CATGLGPTGELFF. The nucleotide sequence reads TGTGCCACCGGACTGGGTCCCACCGGGGAGCTGTTTTTT.